The 27 T cell receptor beta chains below were found in one sample sequenced in a study of blood T cell repertoires in COVID-19. Method: immunoSEQ multiplex PCR; TCRdb's copy keeps in-frame clones and lacks some. The data hold 250,000 to 350,000 clones, with about nine tenths observed a single time. Input material: peripheral blood. The receptors come from a man between 18 and 35 years old with active or convalescent COVID-19.

In the case of this clone: Other DNA sequences in this specimen translate into the identical CDR3. V is TRBV18 and J is TRBJ1-5, with TRBD1 as a possible D gene (6 bases). The germline V and J ends were trimmed by 1 base and 2 bases, with 6 bases remaining between them. Germline CDR1 KGHSH, CDR2 LQKENI. The CDR3 is 14 amino acids. The CDR3 DNA follows: TGTGCCAGCTCACCACAGGGGGGCAATCAGCCCCAGCATTTT. Its protein product is CASSPQGGNQPQHF.

The chain is built from TRBV2 and TRBJ2-7; no reliable D call. The V end lost 6 bases, the J end lost 6 bases, and 6 bases lay between the germline ends. Looked up from germline, CDR1 is SNHLY and CDR2 is FYNNEI. The CDR3 loop spans 10 amino acids. The CDR3 DNA reads TGTGCCAGCAGCCGACTCGAGCAGTACTTC. Translation gives CASSRLEQYF.

V gene TRBV7-2 combines with J gene TRBJ2-7; 8 bases map to TRBD1. V lost 1 base and J lost 4; bases outside the gene matches: 3. The CDR3 extends over 14 amino acids. Germline lookup yields CDR1 SGHTA and CDR2 FQGNSA. In DNA form, the CDR3 reads TGTGCCAGCAGCTTAGGGAGACAGGGGTACGAGCAGTACTTC. Amino acid sequence: CASSLGRQGYEQYF.

V and J are TRBV13 and TRBJ1-2; no definite D call. Germline loops: CDR1 PRHDT, CDR2 FYEKMQ (reference sequence). V lost 0 bases and J lost 0, with 8 bases in between. CDR3 length: 15 amino acids. The CDR3 sequence is CASSLGQATNYGYTF. The CDR3 DNA reads as TGTGCCAGCAGCTTAGGCCAGGCAACTAACTATGGCTACACCTTC.

The rearrangement uses TRBV28 and TRBJ1-2, with D maybe TRBD1 (5 bases). Germline CDR1 is MDHEN and CDR2 is SYDVKM. The ends were cut back, 7 bases at V and 0 bases at J, with 9 bases in the middle. The length of the CDR3 is 13 residues. CDR3 nucleotide sequence: TGTGCCAGCACCCCAGGGTCTAACTATGGCTACACCTTC. Translated: CASTPGSNYGYTF.

V is TRBV5-4 and J is TRBJ2-1; 9 nucleotides align to TRBD2. The CDR3 extends over 15 amino acids. Germline loops: CDR1 SGHNT, CDR2 YYREEE (reference sequence). Trimming took 5 bases from V and 0 from J; bases not matched to a gene: 3. CDR3 coding DNA: TGTGCCAGCAGACTAGCGGGTTCCTCCTACAATGAGCAGTTCTTC. Protein sequence: CASRLAGSSYNEQFF.

The V and J genes are TRBV5-1 and TRBJ1-1; possibly TRBD1 for D (6 bases). Trimming pared 0 bases from V and 0 bases from J, leaving 12 bases between. CDR1 SGHRS and CDR2 YFSETQ come from the germline V gene. CDR3 length equals 16 residues. The CDR3 loop is CASSLEPTGLNTEAFF. As DNA, the CDR3 is TGCGCCAGCAGCTTGGAACCTACAGGGTTGAACACTGAAGCTTTCTTT.

This chain joins TRBV6-5 and TRBJ2-7, with 13 bases aligning to TRBD2. The ends lost 6 bases at V and 2 bases at J; junction bases unmatched: 4. Germline V lookup: CDR1 MNHEY, CDR2 SVGAGI. This CDR3 is 15 amino acids long. CDR3 amino acids: CASRIGTSGTYEQYF. DNA of the CDR3: TGTGCCAGCAGGATCGGGACTAGCGGGACCTACGAGCAGTACTTC.

This clone was seen once. V and J are TRBV18 and TRBJ1-1; possible D gene TRBD1, 5 bases. Germline V gives CDR1 KGHSH, CDR2 LQKENI. The CDR3 consists of 18 residues. The V end lost 4 bases, the J end lost 1 base, and 22 bases lay between the germline ends. The CDR3 sequence: CASSLVTVYGGENTEAFF. The CDR3 nucleotides are TGTGCCAGCTCACTGGTTACCGTCTACGGGGGTGAGAACACTGAAGCTTTCTTT.

The chain joins TRBV4-3 to TRBJ2-2; TRBD1 aligns across 7 bases. V dropped 4 bases and J dropped 6; count of bases not matched to a gene: 11. CDR3 length: 16 amino acids. The germline V gene encodes CDR1 LGHNA and CDR2 YSLEER. CDR3 nucleotides: TGCGCCAGCAGCCGTATGACAGGACAGGCCCCCGGGGAGCTGTTTTTT. Its translation: CASSRMTGQAPGELFF.

The chain has TRBV27 and TRBJ2-4; 9 bases are a match to TRBD1. The CDR3 runs 14 residues. The germline gives CDR1 MNHEY, CDR2 SMNVEV (reference sequence). The V and J ends lost 5 bases and 6 bases, in that order; junction bases with no gene match: 5. CDR3 sequence reads: CASSNQGQGNIQYF. The CDR3, as DNA: TGTGCCAGCAGTAACCAGGGACAGGGAAACATTCAGTACTTC.

This clone has just one count. The J gene is TRBJ2-1, the V gene TRBV7-9; TRBD2 matches at 7 bases. The ends lost 11 bases at V and 1 base at J; junction bases unmatched: 8. The CDR3 totals 14 residues. Germline CDR1 SEHNR, CDR2 FQNEAQ (reference sequence). This chain's CDR3 is CASRGEGSYNEQFF. The CDR3 region has the DNA TGTGCCTCCCGAGGGGAGGGGTCCTACAATGAGCAGTTCTTC.

This chain joins TRBV27 and TRBJ2-1; 8 bases are shared with TRBD2. This CDR3 has 14 amino acids. Germline CDR1 MNHEY, CDR2 SMNVEV (reference sequence). V trimming: 5 bases; J trimming: 9 bases; junction bases outside the gene matches: 9. CDR3 DNA sequence: TGTGCCAGCAGTCCCCTCTCGGGGGGGGCTGAGCAGTTCTTC. Translating gives CASSPLSGGAEQFF.

The chain couples TRBV18 to TRBJ1-5, with a possible D match to TRBD1 (6 bases). Trimming shortened V by 4 bases and J by 5 bases, and 21 bases separated the two germline ends. CDR3 length: 17 amino acids. From germline, CDR1 is KGHSH and CDR2 LQKENI. CDR3 sequence reads: CASSRKEGGPGYQPQHF. The DNA for the CDR3 is TGTGCCAGCTCACGAAAAGAGGGGGGGCCAGGGTATCAGCCCCAGCATTTT.

V and J are TRBV5-1 and TRBJ2-4; TRBD2 might be the D (7 bases). In germline, CDR1 is SGHRS, CDR2 YFSETQ. The CDR3 sequence is 17 residues long. Trimming left V 8 bases short and J 1 base short, with 22 bases between. DNA for the CDR3: TGCGCCAGTTCTGCGGGGGCACTTTCCTCGGCCAAAAACATTCAGTACTTC. It encodes CASSAGALSSAKNIQYF.

The chain couples TRBV23-1 to TRBJ1-2; 8 bases match TRBD1. TRBV23-1 is annotated as an ORF whose role is uncertain. The CDR3 runs 17 residues. The J segment lost 6 bases and the V segment lost 4 bases, leaving 16 bases of the junction unmatched. Here the CDR3 DNA reads TGCGCCAGCAGTCCGTCTCCGGGTCAGGGGGCAGCGGATGGCTACACCTTC. This gives the protein CASSPSPGQGAADGYTF.

J is TRBJ1-4 and V is TRBV12-3 or TRBV12-4; 7 positions match TRBD1. There are 12 residues in the CDR3. V was clipped by 4 bases and J by 8 bases; unmatched bases: 1. DNA for the CDR3: TGTGCCAGCAGTTGGGACAGAGAAAAACTGTTTTTT. This codes for CASSWDREKLFF.

The genes are TRBV18 and TRBJ2-5; 10 bases fit TRBD2. The CDR3 has 15 residues. Germline lookup yields CDR1 KGHSH and CDR2 LQKENI. Unmatched junction bases numbered 7, after V lost 4 bases and J lost 5 bases. CDR3 loop: CASSQTGTSDETQYF. DNA for the CDR3: TGTGCCAGCTCACAGACCGGGACTAGCGATGAGACCCAGTACTTC.

The rearrangement links TRBV6-5 to TRBJ1-2, with D perhaps TRBD1 (6 bases). Looked up from germline, CDR1 is MNHEY and CDR2 is SVGAGI. V lost 5 bases to trimming and J lost 6 bases, with 16 bases between them. The length of the CDR3 is 14 residues. The CDR3 DNA is TGTGCCAGCAGTCCGGGTGGGGGGGCCGATGGCTACACCTTC. Its protein product is CASSPGGGADGYTF.

The gene calls are TRBV19 and TRBJ1-5; the D gene is possibly TRBD1 (5 bases). V lost 7 bases and J 8 bases, leaving 12 bases between the germline ends. The germline V gene encodes CDR1 LNHDA and CDR2 SQIVND (reference sequence). This CDR3 has 12 residues. Here the CDR3 DNA reads TGTGCCAGTATGGGGGGTACGGAGCCCCAGCATTTT. Protein: CASMGGTEPQHF.

The J gene is TRBJ2-2, the V gene TRBV19, with D possibly matching TRBD1 (5 bases). This CDR3 has 16 amino acids. Trimming took 1 base from V and 3 from J, leaving 12 bases between them. From germline, CDR1 is LNHDA and CDR2 SQIVND (reference sequence). Written as DNA, the CDR3 is TGTGCCAGTAGTATAGGTTGGCAGGGCCACACCGGGGAGCTGTTTTTT. Amino acids: CASSIGWQGHTGELFF.

The chain employs TRBV5-1 and TRBJ1-1; the match to TRBD1 covers 8 bases. The junction had 11 bases not matched to a gene; V was cut back by 6 bases and J by 4 bases. The CDR3 has 15 residues. The germline CDR1 and CDR2 sequences are SGHRS and YFSETQ. CDR3 residues: CASNDPGQGATEAFF. Written as DNA, the CDR3 is TGCGCCAGCAACGATCCCGGGCAGGGGGCCACTGAAGCTTTCTTT.

The V call is TRBV6-5, the J call TRBJ2-7; 8 bases match TRBD1. The ends lost 7 bases at V and 2 bases at J; junction bases unmatched: 10. Germline values: CDR1 MNHEY, CDR2 SVGAGI. The CDR3 is 15 amino acids. Here the CDR3 reads CASILLADRAYEQYF. CDR3 nucleotide sequence: TGTGCCAGCATCTTGTTAGCGGACAGGGCCTACGAGCAGTACTTC.

The rearrangement joins TRBV4-1 to TRBJ1-3, with D tentatively TRBD1 (5 bases). Trimming removed 1 base at V and 4 bases at J, with 14 bases between. Per the germline V gene, CDR1 is MGHRA and CDR2 is YSYEKL. The CDR3 loop spans 16 amino acids. The CDR3 loop reads CASSQVGGDEGNTIYF. In nucleotides, the CDR3 is TGCGCCAGCAGCCAAGTGGGGGGAGACGAGGGAAACACCATATATTTT.

The chain is built from TRBV7-2 and TRBJ1-2, with 8 bases lining up with TRBD1. Germline CDR1 and CDR2: SGHTA and FQGNSA. With 3 bases clipped from V and 4 bases from J, the junction kept 13 bases outside the gene matches. The CDR3 has 17 residues. This CDR3 reads CASSFSRGQGPLYGYTF. The CDR3 DNA reads as TGTGCCAGCAGCTTTAGTAGAGGACAGGGCCCGCTCTATGGCTACACCTTC.

The chain joins TRBV3-1 (or the pseudogene TRBV3-2) to TRBJ2-3; D possibly corresponds to TRBD2 (6 bases). The V and J ends lost 0 bases and 1 base respectively, with 17 bases between them. CDR3 length equals 18 residues. CDR1 is LGHDT, CDR2 YNNKEL, per germline (reference sequence). The CDR3 nucleotides are TGTGCCAGCAGCCAAGATCGGTGGAGGGGAAGTCGCACAGATACGCAGTATTTT. Its protein is CASSQDRWRGSRTDTQYF.

This chain joins TRBV15 and TRBJ2-7; D may be TRBD2 (6 bases). Per germline, CDR1 LNHNV and CDR2 YYDKDF (reference sequence). The CDR3 totals 14 residues. V lost 4 bases to trimming and J lost 5 bases, with 15 bases between them. CDR3 residues: CATSMGLLIHEQYF. DNA of the CDR3: TGTGCCACCAGCATGGGACTCCTAATCCACGAGCAGTACTTC.